Presented here are 13 T cell receptor beta chains from one specimen sequenced in a study of blood T cell repertoires in COVID-19. Clones were sequenced by immunoSEQ multiplex PCR, and TCRdb holds only the in-frame ones, with some missing. This sample has 55,000 or so clones; 90% occur once, and the top ten carry 5.5% to 8%. The source material was peripheral blood. The receptor source for this set is a man aged 40-50 years with acute or convalescent COVID-19.

The chain joins TRBV29-1 to TRBJ1-2, with 9 bases fitting TRBD1. Trimming at V came to 5 bases and at J to 8 bases, leaving 3 bases not matched to a gene. Germline loops: CDR1 SQVTM, CDR2 ANQGSEA. This CDR3 spans 11 amino acids. For the CDR3, the DNA is TGCAGCGTTTCGGGACAGGGAGGCTACACCTTC. The encoded protein is CSVSGQGGYTF.

The chain links TRBV3-1 (or the pseudogene TRBV3-2) to TRBJ2-3; weak D call: TRBD2 (5 bases). The CDR3 has 14 residues. The germline gives CDR1 LGHDT, CDR2 YNNKEL (reference sequence). V was pared by 7 bases and J by 0 bases, with 11 bases between. For the CDR3, the DNA is TGTGCCAGCATTGGACGGGGAAGCACAGATACGCAGTATTTT. Residues: CASIGRGSTDTQYF.

V and J are TRBV5-1 and TRBJ2-2; tentatively, D is TRBD1 (6 bases). The CDR3 runs 14 residues. The V and J ends lost 4 bases and 7 bases respectively, with 14 bases between them. Per the germline V gene, CDR1 is SGHRS and CDR2 is YFSETQ. This CDR3 is CASSPTTDSGELFF. The CDR3 nucleotides are TGCGCCAGCAGCCCTACCACGGACAGCGGGGAGCTGTTTTTT.

The chain employs TRBV6-5 and TRBJ2-3, with 10 bases aligning to TRBD2. Per the germline V gene, CDR1 is MNHEY and CDR2 is SVGAGI. The CDR3 length is 16 residues. The V and J ends lost 2 bases and 0 bases, in that order; junction bases with no gene match: 2. The CDR3 sequence: CASSYGTSASTDTQYF. The CDR3 nucleotides are TGTGCCAGCAGTTACGGGACTAGCGCCAGCACAGATACGCAGTATTTT.

In the case of this clone: At one boundary the junction diverges from the germline segment, which might be a read error. V gene TRBV19 combines with J gene TRBJ2-7; 9 bases are shared with TRBD1. Germline CDR1 is LNHDA and CDR2 is SQIVND (reference sequence). CDR3 size: 15 residues. This CDR3 is CASSFGGQGSYEQHF. The CDR3, as DNA: TGTGCCAGTAGTTTCGGGGGACAGGGTTCCTACGAGCAGCACTTC.

The chain joins TRBV19 to TRBJ2-7; no clear D. This CDR3 comprises 12 residues. The germline V and J ends were trimmed by 5 bases and 3 bases, with 8 bases remaining between them. Germline loops: CDR1 LNHDA, CDR2 SQIVND (reference sequence). The CDR3 spells CASSGPGYEQYF. The CDR3 nucleotides are TGTGCCAGTAGTGGGCCCGGCTACGAGCAGTACTTC. The full variable domain, in which reference TRBV19 and TRBJ2-7 provide the parts outside the CDR3, is DGGITQSPKYLFRKEGQNVTLSCEQNLNHDAMYWYRQDPGQGLRLIYYSQIVNDFQKGDIAEGYSVSREKKESFPLTVTSAQKNPTAFYLCASSGPGYEQYFGPGTRLTVT.

The rearrangement uses TRBV4-2 and TRBJ2-7, with D possibly matching TRBD1 (5 bases). The germline gives CDR1 LGHNA, CDR2 YNFKEQ. The V end lost 3 bases, the J end lost 3 bases, and 24 bases lay between the germline ends. CDR3 length equals 18 residues. CDR3 sequence reads: CASSQESVDSRSRYEQYF. In DNA form, the CDR3 reads TGTGCCAGCAGCCAGGAGTCGGTAGACAGCCGATCACGCTACGAGCAGTACTTC.

This chain joins TRBV30 and TRBJ1-5; perhaps TRBD1 as D (5 bases). The CDR3 length is 16 residues. Germline CDR1 reads GTSNPN; CDR2 reads SVGIG (reference sequence). Trimming left V 0 bases short and J 2 bases short, with 14 bases between. CDR3 DNA: TGTGCCTGGAGTGTACGGGGGGGAGTTGGCAATCAGCCCCAGCATTTT. The encoded protein is CAWSVRGGVGNQPQHF.

The table lists this clone with a count of one. The chain links TRBV5-6 to TRBJ2-1; TRBD2 aligns across 8 bases. V shed 3 bases, J shed 2 bases, and the junction held 4 bases outside the gene matches. CDR1 SGHDT and CDR2 YYEEEE come from the germline V gene. The CDR3 loop spans 15 amino acids. The DNA of the CDR3 is TGTGCCAGCAGCTCGCCGGGAGGGCCCTACAATGAGCAGTTCTTC. This sequence encodes CASSSPGGPYNEQFF.

This clone showed up just once. The rearrangement links TRBV5-1 to TRBJ2-2; a weak D match, TRBD2 (6 bases). The CDR3 extends over 15 amino acids. V was clipped by 6 bases and J by 5 bases, with 17 bases between them. Germline CDR1 and CDR2: SGHRS and YFSETQ. The CDR3: CASKSGTHGTGELFF. The CDR3 nucleotides are TGCGCCAGCAAGTCCGGGACTCACGGGACCGGGGAGCTGTTTTTT.

This rearrangement joins TRBV12-3 or TRBV12-4 to TRBJ1-2; no clear D. This CDR3 comprises 12 residues. V was trimmed by 6 bases and J by 8 bases, leaving 13 bases between them. This CDR3 reads CASSNNRGGYTF. For the CDR3, the DNA is TGTGCCAGCAGCAATAACCGGGGAGGCTACACCTTC.

This chain connects TRBV20-1 to TRBJ2-2; 7 nucleotides match TRBD2. The CDR3 spans 16 residues. CDR1 DFQATT and CDR2 SNEGSKA come from the germline V gene (reference sequence). J lost 4 bases, V lost 3 bases, and 11 bases had no gene match. The CDR3 loop reads CSASKSSREGTGELFF. In DNA, the CDR3 is TGCAGTGCTAGTAAATCTTCCAGGGAGGGCACCGGGGAGCTGTTTTTT.

The chain employs TRBV18 and TRBJ2-3; TRBD2 matches at 12 bases. The CDR3 has 16 amino acids. J was trimmed by 2 bases and V by 3 bases; bases with no gene match: 3. The germline V gene has CDR1 KGHSH and CDR2 LQKENI. The chain's CDR3 is CASSPWTSGVTDTQYF. For the CDR3, the DNA is TGTGCCAGCTCACCCTGGACTAGCGGGGTCACAGATACGCAGTATTTT. The variable domain in full, completed from reference TRBV18 and TRBJ2-3, reads NAGVMQNPRHLVRRRGQEARLRCSPMKGHSHVYWYRQLPEEGLKFMVYLQKENIIDESGMPKERFSAEFPKEGPSILRIQQVVRGDSAAYFCASSPWTSGVTDTQYFGPGTRLTVL.